This T cell receptor (beta chain) was found in a study of T cell changes during pregnancy in multiple sclerosis. Here immunoSEQ multiplex PCR was the method, and the copy in TCRdb shows in-frame clones only, minus some. The data hold about 54,000 clones, with about nine tenths observed a single time. Material: CD4+ T cells from peripheral blood mononuclear cells, obtained in the first trimester of pregnancy. The clonotype comes from a female donor with multiple sclerosis, enrolled in a pregnancy study.

The CDR3 protein is CSVEDGRNTGELFF. The CDR3 DNA follows: TGCAGCGTTGAAGATGGGCGGAACACCGGGGAGCTGTTTTTT. The J gene is TRBJ2-2, the V gene TRBV29-1; unclear D gene. There are 14 residues in the CDR3. CDR1 and CDR2 from the germline V gene are SQVTM and ANQGSEA. V lost 0 bases to trimming and J lost 1 base, with 6 bases between them.